Listed below are T cell receptor beta chains from one sample, sequenced in a study of shared clonotypes between healthy human individuals. Measured with immunoSEQ multiplex PCR; TCRdb has only the in-frame clones, and not every one. The data show roughly 700,000 clones, about 74% seen once. The sample comprised memory CD4+ T cells sorted from blood. These receptors were taken from a woman aged 25 to 39 in good health. The CDR3 runs from the conserved cysteine through the conserved F or W. A D gene is named only where the DNA matches it firmly. The listing skips clone size in some rows; elsewhere it reads once, few, many or a size class.

>TRBV28|NA|TRBJ2-4|NA
TGTGCCAGCGGCAAAAACATTCAGTACTTC
CASGKNIQYF
>TRBV27|NA|TRBJ2-7|NA
TGTGCCAGCAGTTTAGGGGGTCGGAGGGTCGACGAGCAGTACTTC
CASSLGGRRVDEQYF
>TRBV10-1|NA|TRBJ2-1|TRBD2
TGCGCCAGCAGTGATTCCAGCGGGAGTTACAATGAGCAGTTCTTC
CASSDSSGSYNEQFF
>TRBV4-2|NA|TRBJ2-3|NA
TGTGCCAGCAGCCAAGAGCTGAAAGGTACAGATACGCAGTATTTT
CASSQELKGTDTQYF
>TRBV9|NA|TRBJ1-2|NA
TGTGCCAGCAGCGTTCAGACCGGGACAAGTCGCTATGGCTACACCTTC
CASSVQTGTSRYGYTF
>TRBV18|NA|TRBJ2-7|NA
TGTGCCAGCTCACCACCGTTTGATTCCTACGAGCAGTACTTC
CASSPPFDSYEQYF
>TRBV9|NA|TRBJ2-2|NA
TGTGCCAGCAGCCCCAGGGTAGTAGCGCCCACCGGGGAGCTGTTTTTT
CASSPRVVAPTGELFF
>TRBV4-1|NA|TRBJ1-4|NA
TGCGCCAGCAGCCAAGTGCGGGTGGAAAAACTGTTTTTT
CASSQVRVEKLFF
>TRBV7-9|NA|TRBJ1-4|NA
TGTGCCAGCAGCTTAGCGGGGGGGCAGGGTGAAAAACTGTTTTTT
CASSLAGGQGEKLFF
>TRBV27|NA|TRBJ2-3|NA
TGTGCCAGCAGACGGACGACGCACAGCACAGATACGCAGTATTTT
CASRRTTHSTDTQYF
>TRBV5-1|NA|TRBJ2-7|TRBD2
TGCGCCAGCAGCCAGACAAAACCCGGACTAGGACACTCCTACGAGCAGTACTTC
CASSQTKPGLGHSYEQYF
>TRBV5-8|NA|TRBJ1-5|NA
TGTGCCAGCAGTACCGCCTATGGAGCTAAGGGGAATCAGCCCCAGCATTTT
CASSTAYGAKGNQPQHF
>TRBV5-1|NA|TRBJ2-7|TRBD2
TGCGCCAGCAGCCCGGGCTTCAGGACTAGCGTCTACGAGCAGTACTTC
CASSPGFRTSVYEQYF
>TRBV27|NA|TRBJ2-7|NA
TGTGCCAGCAGTCGCGGGGGGCCGGGACAGGGCTTCGAGCAGTACTTC
CASSRGGPGQGFEQYF
>TRBV25-1|NA|TRBJ2-7|NA
TGTGCCAGCAGTGAGAGGGGGTTGACCTACGAGCAGTACTTC
CASSERGLTYEQYF
>TRBV19|NA|TRBJ2-3|NA
TGTGCCAGTAGCGCGCCTAACAGGGCGTGGGGGGATACGCAGTATTTT
CASSAPNRAWGDTQYF
>TRBV5-1|few|TRBJ2-7|TRBD2
TGCGCCAGCAGCTTGGAAGCGGGACAGCAGTACTTC
CASSLEAGQQYF
>TRBV5-1|NA|TRBJ2-1|TRBD2
TGCGCCAGCAGCTGGGGAGGGGCTAGCGGGAGACGGGCTGAGCAGTTCTTC
CASSWGGASGRRAEQFF
>TRBV28|NA|TRBJ1-1|NA
TGTGCCAGCAGTTTGCCAGGAAGTAACACTGAAGCTTTCTTT
CASSLPGSNTEAFF
>TRBV7-8|few|TRBJ1-6|TRBD1
TGTGTCCGCTACAGGGGAGAGTCACCCCTCCACTTT
CVRYRGESPLHF
>TRBV28|NA|TRBJ2-3|NA
TGTGCCAGCAGCCACGATCTAGGGTGGACTTCCGATACGCAGTATTTT
CASSHDLGWTSDTQYF
>TRBV6-6|NA|TRBJ2-5|TRBD2
TGTGCCAGCAGTTACTCACTAGCGGGAAGTGGAGAGACCCAGTACTTC
CASSYSLAGSGETQYF
>TRBV5-4|NA|TRBJ2-1|TRBD2
TGTGCCAGCACCCAGGCGGGGGTCTACAATGAGCAGTTCTTC
CASTQAGVYNEQFF
>TRBV28|NA|TRBJ2-1|TRBD2
TGTGCCAGCAGTCCCCCCTCCGGGAGGCACAATGAGCAGTTCTTC
CASSPPSGRHNEQFF
>TRBV4-1|NA|TRBJ2-3|NA
TGCGCCAGCAGCCAAGTAAACAGGGTCACAGATACGCAGTATTTT
CASSQVNRVTDTQYF